This T cell receptor beta chain was captured in a study of blood T cell repertoires in COVID-19. The overall study: T cells, B-cell-depleted T cells, or PBMCs supplied cDNA or gDNA.

During active infection, Seattle patients enrolled and were then monitored through disease. Original processing notes: For nucleated cells, counts were estimated from reference gene primer amplification. Data came from immunoSEQ multiplex PCR; TCRdb stores just in-frame clones and leaves some out. The D gene and trimming were derived from the DNA, and the V and J assignments and clone size from that table. The sample contains over 75,000 clones, around 90% of which appear only once. There are 13 residues in the CDR3. V lost 10 bases, J lost 1 base, and 13 bases lay in between. The sequenced sample consisted of peripheral blood. This sequence joins TRBV12-3 or TRBV12-4 and TRBJ1-1; possible D gene TRBD1, 6 bases. The source of this sequence is a human donor with COVID-19, enrolled during active disease. The donor label of this sample is uncertain. This CDR3 is CATRRGQNTEAFF. The CDR3 DNA sequence: TGTGCCACCCGGCGGGGGCAGAACACTGAAGCTTTCTTT.